This TCR beta chain was retrieved from a study of T cells expressing NK-cell markers. The overall study: From sorted CD3+CD56+NKG2C+, CD3+CD56+NKG2C- and CD3+CD56-NKG2C+ T cells came the TCR beta repertoires. Seven HCMV-seropositive donors and one seronegative donor made up the eight sequenced donors. Study results and caveats: Uncertainty persisted over the HCMV specificity of expanded NKG2C+ T cell clones. One observes that, in several donors, these clonotypes were also the leading ones within the CD3+CD56-NKG2C+ fraction.

The germline V gene encodes CDR1 SGHVS and CDR2 FQNEAQ. CDR3 length: 14 residues. TCRdb re-called the 5' RACE reads; every CDR3 protein appears as one record, without DNA. The table counts 440,000 or so distinct CDR3 sequences; more than 7% lies in the top ten. For this clonotype: Antigen specificity is unknown.

This clonotype was sampled from a woman aged 18-69 years in good health. Source material: blood T cells: a sorted CD56 or NKG2C T cell subset, CD4+ or CD8+ T cells, or bulk PBMC T cells (not recorded which). This chain links TRBV7-8 with TRBJ2-5. Here the CDR3 reads CASSPIVGQETQYF.